The rows below give T cell receptor beta chains drawn from one sample of a study of OX40 agonist ivuxolimab in advanced cancers. The repertoire was sequenced with immunoSEQ multiplex PCR; TCRdb's copy has only in-frame clones and lacks some. The sample has roughly 120,000 clones, roughly nine tenths seen once; the top ten hold approximately 0.55%. The sequencing here drew on CD4+ or CD8+ T cells sorted from blood, taken in a trial of the OX40 agonist ivuxolimab. The receptors come from an adult with an advanced solid tumor such as melanoma, head and neck, liver or kidney cancer. Both conserved end residues are part of each CDR3. The order of the fields is D gene, V gene, J gene, CDR3 protein. The D gene is left open where the match is weak.

D: -
V: TRBV28
J: TRBJ1-1
CDR3: CASSLGNTEAFF

D: -
V: TRBV5-1
J: TRBJ1-5
CDR3: CASSPTGNQPQHF

D: -
V: TRBV5-6
J: TRBJ2-7
CDR3: CASSFVDRTYEQYF

D: TRBD1
V: TRBV6-5
J: TRBJ2-7
CDR3: CASSYSEQGAEQYF

D: -
V: TRBV28
J: TRBJ2-5
CDR3: CASSRGKETQYF

D: -
V: TRBV10-3
J: TRBJ1-2
CDR3: CAISDGQPDYGYTF

D: TRBD1
V: TRBV6-7
J: TRBJ1-1
CDR3: CASGNRGISWNTEAFF

D: -
V: TRBV7-2
J: TRBJ1-5
CDR3: CASSPLGPGQPQHF

D: -
V: TRBV6-5
J: TRBJ1-2
CDR3: CASSYLGGYTF

D: TRBD1
V: TRBV15
J: TRBJ1-1
CDR3: CATSRGNLGTGEAFF

D: TRBD2
V: TRBV5-1
J: TRBJ2-3
CDR3: CASSLAGTRSDTQYF

D: -
V: TRBV11-2
J: TRBJ2-7
CDR3: CASSSDRFSSYEQYF

D: -
V: TRBV28
J: TRBJ1-2
CDR3: CASSFENYGYTF

D: -
V: TRBV19
J: TRBJ1-5
CDR3: CASVEGNQPQHF

D: -
V: TRBV6-5
J: TRBJ1-1
CDR3: CASTRGTEAFF

D: -
V: TRBV6-4
J: TRBJ1-2
CDR3: CASSDSKRFYYGYTF

D: -
V: TRBV7-2
J: TRBJ1-2
CDR3: CASSLAKTALNYGYTF

D: -
V: TRBV28
J: TRBJ1-2
CDR3: CASSLQGLFYGYTF

D: -
V: TRBV7-9
J: TRBJ1-6
CDR3: CASSFLNSPLHF

D: TRBD1
V: TRBV28
J: TRBJ1-5
CDR3: CASRQGPFPQHF

D: TRBD2
V: TRBV19
J: TRBJ2-3
CDR3: CASEPLRGGALDTQYF

D: -
V: TRBV7-2
J: TRBJ1-1
CDR3: CASSTRPPRDTEAFF

D: TRBD2
V: TRBV19
J: TRBJ2-7
CDR3: CASHPQGGTYEQYF

D: -
V: TRBV11-1
J: TRBJ2-7
CDR3: CASSLAAYSYEQYF

D: -
V: TRBV28
J: TRBJ1-2
CDR3: CASSTTGIQYGYTF

D: TRBD1
V: TRBV7-2
J: TRBJ2-2
CDR3: CASRGSRNGQGDGTGELFF

D: -
V: TRBV7-2
J: TRBJ1-1
CDR3: CASSLGSLGGKAFF

D: -
V: TRBV4-1
J: -
CDR3: CASSQGRQSGAYEQYF

D: TRBD1
V: TRBV28
J: TRBJ1-2
CDR3: CASSPSMGQGAESYTF

D: -
V: TRBV7-6
J: TRBJ1-4
CDR3: CASSLELGEKLFF

D: -
V: TRBV6-4
J: TRBJ1-2
CDR3: CASSDSIIFGYTF

D: -
V: TRBV10-3
J: TRBJ2-1
CDR3: CAISAVENNEQFF

D: -
V: TRBV7-3
J: TRBJ1-1
CDR3: CASSRGHSNTEAFF

D: -
V: TRBV7-2
J: TRBJ1-5
CDR3: CASSSGQPQHF

D: TRBD1
V: TRBV7-2
J: TRBJ1-4
CDR3: CASSLFGQGMVNSFEKLFF

D: -
V: TRBV6-6
J: TRBJ1-2
CDR3: CASSYLNRAGGYTF

D: -
V: TRBV6-1
J: TRBJ2-3
CDR3: CASSLSKSAHTQYF

D: TRBD1
V: TRBV7-2
J: TRBJ2-7
CDR3: CASSLDGDRGNEQYF

D: TRBD2
V: TRBV7-7
J: TRBJ2-3
CDR3: CASSLGTSGPTDTQYF

D: -
V: TRBV29-1
J: TRBJ2-2
CDR3: CSVCQTNTGELFF

D: -
V: TRBV19
J: TRBJ2-7
CDR3: CASSMGPRQVGRYEQYF

D: TRBD2
V: TRBV2
J: TRBJ2-5
CDR3: CASSQREMKVTQYF

D: -
V: TRBV2
J: TRBJ2-3
CDR3: CASSGRNIDTQYF

D: -
V: TRBV4-1
J: TRBJ1-2
CDR3: CASRSGQRINYGYTF

D: TRBD1
V: TRBV5-1
J: TRBJ2-7
CDR3: CASSLNGQGAYEQYF

D: -
V: TRBV18
J: TRBJ1-1
CDR3: CASSPQGWDTEAFF

D: -
V: TRBV6-5
J: TRBJ2-7
CDR3: CAIERGLGYEQYF

D: -
V: TRBV4-2
J: TRBJ1-1
CDR3: CASSQDLMGGSEAFF

D: -
V: TRBV27
J: TRBJ1-1
CDR3: CASSMKVVGEAFF

D: -
V: TRBV29-1
J: TRBJ2-7
CDR3: CSVEGREEQYF

D: -
V: TRBV6-1
J: TRBJ2-1
CDR3: CASSEGGNPEQFF

D: -
V: TRBV5-1
J: TRBJ2-1
CDR3: CASSLDPGGFNNEQFF